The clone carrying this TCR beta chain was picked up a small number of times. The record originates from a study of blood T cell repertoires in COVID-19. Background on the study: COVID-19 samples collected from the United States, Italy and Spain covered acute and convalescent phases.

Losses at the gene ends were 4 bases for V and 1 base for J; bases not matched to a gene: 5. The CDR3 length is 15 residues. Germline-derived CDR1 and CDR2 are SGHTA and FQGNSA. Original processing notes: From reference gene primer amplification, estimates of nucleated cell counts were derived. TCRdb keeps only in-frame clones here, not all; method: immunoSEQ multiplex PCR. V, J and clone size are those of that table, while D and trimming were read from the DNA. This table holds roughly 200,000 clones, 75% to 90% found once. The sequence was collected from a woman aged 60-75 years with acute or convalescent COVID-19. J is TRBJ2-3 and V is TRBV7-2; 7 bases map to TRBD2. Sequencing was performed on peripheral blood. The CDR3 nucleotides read TGTGCCAGCAGCTCAGGACTAGTCGGCACAGATACGCAGTATTTT. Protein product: CASSSGLVGTDTQYF.